One and the same sample provided the 3 T cell receptor beta chains below, sequenced in a study of patients and donors after allogeneic stem cell transplantation. TCRdb used MiXCR to reprocess the RT-PCR reads, holding one entry per CDR3 protein. The sample has tens of thousands of distinct CDR3 sequences; less than 5% are singletons. Sample: blood, either unsorted or a sorted T cell fraction (not recorded which). These receptors were taken from a human donor who was either an allogeneic HSCT recipient or a stem cell or donor lymphocyte infusion donor (not recorded which). It is not recorded whose cells these are; they may come from a transplant donor.

The gene calls are TRBV12-3 or TRBV12-4 and TRBJ1-6; no reliable D call. The CDR3 runs to 14 residues. V lost 5 bases, J lost 7 bases, and 12 bases lay in between. CDR3 DNA sequence: TGTGCCAGCAGTCCCTCGGGAGGGAATTCACCCCTCCACTTT. Translated: CASSPSGGNSPLHF.

The sample holds many counts of this clonotype. The chain uses TRBV12-3 or TRBV12-4 and TRBJ1-3; D is perhaps TRBD1 (6 bases). V shed 6 bases and J shed 0 bases, with 12 bases lying between them. The CDR3 sequence is 15 residues long. The CDR3 here is CASRDSTNSGNTIYF. CDR3 coding DNA: TGTGCCAGCAGGGACAGCACAAACTCTGGAAACACCATATATTTT.

This chain links TRBV18 with TRBJ2-1, with TRBD2 identical over 7 bases. The CDR3 runs 15 residues. The V gene end was trimmed by 3 bases and the J gene end by 6 bases; junction bases not matched to a gene: 8. Germline V gene data show CDR1 as KGHSH and CDR2 as LQKENI. As DNA, the CDR3 is TGTGCCAGCTCACCTCCTGGAGGACTAGGCAATGAGCAGTTCTTC. Amino acid sequence: CASSPPGGLGNEQFF. The full variable domain, completed using reference TRBV18 and TRBJ2-1, is NAGVMQNPRHLVRRRGQEARLRCSPMKGHSHVYWYRQLPEEGLKFMVYLQKENIIDESGMPKERFSAEFPKEGPSILRIQQVVRGDSAAYFCASSPPGGLGNEQFFGPGTRLTVL.